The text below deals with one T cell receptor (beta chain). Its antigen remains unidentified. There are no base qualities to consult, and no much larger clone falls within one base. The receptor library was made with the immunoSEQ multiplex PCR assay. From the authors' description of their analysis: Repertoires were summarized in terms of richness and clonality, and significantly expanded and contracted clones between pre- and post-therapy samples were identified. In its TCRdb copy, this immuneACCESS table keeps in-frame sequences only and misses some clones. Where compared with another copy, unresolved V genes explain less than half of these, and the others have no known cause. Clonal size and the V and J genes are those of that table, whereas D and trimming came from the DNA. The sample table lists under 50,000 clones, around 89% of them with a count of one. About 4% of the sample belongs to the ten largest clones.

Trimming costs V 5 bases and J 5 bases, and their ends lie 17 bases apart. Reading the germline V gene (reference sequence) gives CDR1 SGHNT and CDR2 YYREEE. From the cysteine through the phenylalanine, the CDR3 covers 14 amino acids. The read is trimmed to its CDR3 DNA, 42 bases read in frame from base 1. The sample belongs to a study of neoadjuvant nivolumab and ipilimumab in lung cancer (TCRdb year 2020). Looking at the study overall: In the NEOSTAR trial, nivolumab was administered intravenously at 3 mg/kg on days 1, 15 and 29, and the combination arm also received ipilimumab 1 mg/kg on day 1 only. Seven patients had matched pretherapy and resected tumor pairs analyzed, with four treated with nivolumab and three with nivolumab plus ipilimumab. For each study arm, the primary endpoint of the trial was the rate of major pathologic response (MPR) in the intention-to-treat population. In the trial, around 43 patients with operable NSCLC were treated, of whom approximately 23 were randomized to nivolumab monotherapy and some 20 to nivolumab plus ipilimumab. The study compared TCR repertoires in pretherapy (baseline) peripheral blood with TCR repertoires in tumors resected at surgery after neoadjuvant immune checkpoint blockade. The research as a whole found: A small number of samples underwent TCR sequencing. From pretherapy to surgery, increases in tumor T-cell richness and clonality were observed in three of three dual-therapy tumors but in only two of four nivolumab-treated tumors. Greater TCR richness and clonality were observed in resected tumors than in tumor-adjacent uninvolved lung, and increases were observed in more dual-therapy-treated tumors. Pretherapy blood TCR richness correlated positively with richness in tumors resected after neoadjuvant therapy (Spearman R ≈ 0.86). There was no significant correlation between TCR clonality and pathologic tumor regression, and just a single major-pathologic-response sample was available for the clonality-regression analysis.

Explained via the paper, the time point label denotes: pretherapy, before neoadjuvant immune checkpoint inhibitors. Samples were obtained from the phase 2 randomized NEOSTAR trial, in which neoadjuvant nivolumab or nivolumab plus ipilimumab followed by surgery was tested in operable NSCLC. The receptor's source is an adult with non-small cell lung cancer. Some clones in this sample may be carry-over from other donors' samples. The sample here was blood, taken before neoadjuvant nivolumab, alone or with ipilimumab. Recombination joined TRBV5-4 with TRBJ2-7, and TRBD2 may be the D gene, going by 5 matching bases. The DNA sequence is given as TGTGCCAGCAGTAAAGCAGGACTCTTTCACGAGCAGTACTTC. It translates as CASSKAGLFHEQYF.